Included here is one T cell receptor (beta chain) sequence, with context. Antigen unknown. Each donor's blood draw was roughly 10 milliliters of peripheral blood. The extraction recovered at least 5 micrograms of total RNA per sample. The data were obtained in a study of blood T cells in healthy people across ages. Findings and caveats of the study: It was not known whether donors were CMV positive (a possible confounder of expanded clonotype changes). As naive T cell percentage varied, TCR beta diversity correlated strongly with it.

Sample-barcoded 5' priming and a J-beta primer mix drove a second PCR of roughly 6 to 12 cycles. TCRdb used MiXCR to reprocess the 5' RACE reads, holding one entry per CDR3 protein. This sample has 780,000 or so distinct CDR3 sequences; 45% to 70% occur once, and the top ten carry 25% to 30%. The length of the CDR3 is 15 residues. CDR1 and CDR2 from the germline V gene are SGHKS and YYEKEE (reference sequence). Trimming pared 1 base from V and 10 bases from J, leaving 15 bases between. The sample consisted of blood. V is TRBV5-5 and J is TRBJ1-6; D is ambiguous. The source is a man aged 35 to 55 in good health. The chain's CDR3 is CASSLFRGRISPLHF. The CDR3 DNA is TGTGCCAGCAGCTTGTTTCGAGGCCGGATATCACCCCTCCACTTT.